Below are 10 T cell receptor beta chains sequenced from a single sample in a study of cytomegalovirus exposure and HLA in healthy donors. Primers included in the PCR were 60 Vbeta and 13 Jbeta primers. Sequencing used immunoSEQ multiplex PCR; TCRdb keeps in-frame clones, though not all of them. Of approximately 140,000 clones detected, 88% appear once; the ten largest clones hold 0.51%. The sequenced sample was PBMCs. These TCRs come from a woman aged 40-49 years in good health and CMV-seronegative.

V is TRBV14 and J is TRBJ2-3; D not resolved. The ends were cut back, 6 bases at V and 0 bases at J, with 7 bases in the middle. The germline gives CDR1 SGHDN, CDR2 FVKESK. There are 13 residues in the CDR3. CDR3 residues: CASRTTSTDTQYF. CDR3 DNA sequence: TGTGCCAGCAGAACTACTAGCACAGATACGCAGTATTTT.

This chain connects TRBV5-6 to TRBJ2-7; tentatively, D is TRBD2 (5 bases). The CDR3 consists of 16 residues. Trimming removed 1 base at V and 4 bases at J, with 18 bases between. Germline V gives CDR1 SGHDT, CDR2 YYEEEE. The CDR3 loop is CASSLRLATDHYEQYF. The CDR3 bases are TGTGCCAGCAGCTTGAGGCTAGCCACAGATCATTACGAGCAGTACTTC.

The CDR3 spells CASSQGWTSGSYNEQFF. The CDR3 DNA reads TGCGCCAGCAGCCAGGGATGGACTAGCGGCTCCTACAATGAGCAGTTCTTC. The rearrangement uses TRBV4-1 and TRBJ2-1; TRBD2 aligns across 10 bases. This CDR3 region has 17 residues. Germline CDR1 reads MGHRA; CDR2 reads YSYEKL. The V segment lost 3 bases and the J segment 0 bases; nucleotides outside the gene matches: 5.

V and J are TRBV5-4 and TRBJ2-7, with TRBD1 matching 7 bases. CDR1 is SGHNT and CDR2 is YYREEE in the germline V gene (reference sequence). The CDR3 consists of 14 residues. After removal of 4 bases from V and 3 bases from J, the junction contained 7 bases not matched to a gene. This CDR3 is CASSADRVGYEQYF. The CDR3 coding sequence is TGTGCCAGCAGCGCCGACAGGGTCGGCTACGAGCAGTACTTC.

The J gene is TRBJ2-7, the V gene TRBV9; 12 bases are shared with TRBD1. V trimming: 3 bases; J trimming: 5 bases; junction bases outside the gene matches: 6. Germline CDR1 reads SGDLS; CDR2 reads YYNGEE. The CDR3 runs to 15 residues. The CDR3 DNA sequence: TGTGCCAGCAGCGCGTCGGGGACAGGGGGCGACGAGCAGTACTTC. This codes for CASSASGTGGDEQYF.

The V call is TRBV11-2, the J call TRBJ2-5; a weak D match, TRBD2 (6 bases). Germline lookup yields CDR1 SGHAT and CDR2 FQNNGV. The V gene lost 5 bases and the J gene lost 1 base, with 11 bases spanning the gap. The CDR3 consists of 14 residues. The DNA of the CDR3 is TGTGCCAGCAGCCGGGACTCCCCCCAAGAGACCCAGTACTTC. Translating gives CASSRDSPQETQYF.

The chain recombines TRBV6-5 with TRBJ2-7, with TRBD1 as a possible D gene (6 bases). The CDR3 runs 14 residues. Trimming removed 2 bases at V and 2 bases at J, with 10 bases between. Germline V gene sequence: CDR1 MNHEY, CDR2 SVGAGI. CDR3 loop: CASSYGDTTYEQYF. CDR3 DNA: TGTGCCAGCAGTTACGGGGACACCACCTACGAGCAGTACTTC.

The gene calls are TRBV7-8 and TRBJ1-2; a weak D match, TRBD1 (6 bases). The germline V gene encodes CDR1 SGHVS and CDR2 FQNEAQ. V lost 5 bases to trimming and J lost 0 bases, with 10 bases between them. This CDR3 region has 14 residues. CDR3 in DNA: TGTGCCAGCAGCCTTCAGGGGACTAACTATGGCTACACCTTC. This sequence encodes CASSLQGTNYGYTF.

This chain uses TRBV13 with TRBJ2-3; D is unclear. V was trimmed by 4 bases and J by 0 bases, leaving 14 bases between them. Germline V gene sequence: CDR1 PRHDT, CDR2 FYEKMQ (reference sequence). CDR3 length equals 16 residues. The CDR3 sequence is CASSSTYFQSTDTQYF. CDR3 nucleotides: TGTGCCAGCAGCTCCACCTATTTCCAAAGCACAGATACGCAGTATTTT.

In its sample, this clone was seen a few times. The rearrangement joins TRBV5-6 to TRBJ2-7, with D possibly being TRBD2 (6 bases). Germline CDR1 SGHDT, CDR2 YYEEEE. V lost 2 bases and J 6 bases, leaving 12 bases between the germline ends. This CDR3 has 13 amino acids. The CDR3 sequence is CASSFGGAGEQYF. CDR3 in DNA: TGTGCCAGCAGCTTTGGAGGGGCTGGCGAGCAGTACTTC.